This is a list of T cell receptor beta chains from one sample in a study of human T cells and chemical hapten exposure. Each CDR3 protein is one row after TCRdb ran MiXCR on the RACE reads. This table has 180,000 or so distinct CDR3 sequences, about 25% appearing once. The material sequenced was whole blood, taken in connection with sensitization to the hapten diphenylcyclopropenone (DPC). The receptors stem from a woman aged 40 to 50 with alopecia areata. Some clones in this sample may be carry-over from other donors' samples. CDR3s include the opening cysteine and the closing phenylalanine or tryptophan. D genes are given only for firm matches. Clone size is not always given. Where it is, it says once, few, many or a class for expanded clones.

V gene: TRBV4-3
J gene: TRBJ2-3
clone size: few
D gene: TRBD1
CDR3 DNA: TGCGCCAGCAGCCAAGATGGGACAGGGAACACAGATACGCAGTATTTT
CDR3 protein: CASSQDGTGNTDTQYF

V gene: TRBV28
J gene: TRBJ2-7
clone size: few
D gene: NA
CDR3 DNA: TGTGCCAGCGCAGAGAACTACGAGCAGTACTTC
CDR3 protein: CASAENYEQYF

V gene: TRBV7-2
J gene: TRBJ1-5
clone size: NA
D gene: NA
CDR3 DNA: TGTGCCAGCAGCTTAATCCCCCCGGGACGGAATAATGTACGCTTTCAGCCCCAGCATTTT
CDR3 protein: CASSLIPPGRNNVRFQPQHF

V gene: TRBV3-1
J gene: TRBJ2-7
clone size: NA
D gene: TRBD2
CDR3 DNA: TGTGCCAGCAGCCAAGTAGCGGGGGGATACTACGAGCAGTACTTC
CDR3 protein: CASSQVAGGYYEQYF

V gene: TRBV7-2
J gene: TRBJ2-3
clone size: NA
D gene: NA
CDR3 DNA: TGTGCCAGCAGCTTAATGAACACAGATACGCAGTATTTT
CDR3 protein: CASSLMNTDTQYF

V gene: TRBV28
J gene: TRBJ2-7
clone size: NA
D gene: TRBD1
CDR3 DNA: TGTGCCAGCAGTAGACAGGGGGCCCACTACGAGCAGTACTTC
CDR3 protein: CASSRQGAHYEQYF

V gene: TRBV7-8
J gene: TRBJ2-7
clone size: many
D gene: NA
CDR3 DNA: TGTGCCAGCAGCCATTCTCGGACTAACGAGCAGTACTTC
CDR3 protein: CASSHSRTNEQYF

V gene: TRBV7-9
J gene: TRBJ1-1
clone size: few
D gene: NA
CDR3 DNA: TGTGCCAGCAGCTTAACGCGGGACACTGAAGCTTTCTTT
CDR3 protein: CASSLTRDTEAFF

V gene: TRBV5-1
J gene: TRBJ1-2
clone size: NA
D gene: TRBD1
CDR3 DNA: TGCGCCAGCAGCTTGGCCCTACAGGGGGCTGAAGGCTACACCTTC
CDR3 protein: CASSLALQGAEGYTF

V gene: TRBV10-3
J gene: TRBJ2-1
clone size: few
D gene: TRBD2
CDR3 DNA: TGTGCCATCGGACCTCACGGGAGGGCTAATGAGCAGTTCTTC
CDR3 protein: CAIGPHGRANEQFF

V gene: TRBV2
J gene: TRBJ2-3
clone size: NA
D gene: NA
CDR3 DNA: TGTGCCAGCACATGGGATACGCAGTATTTT
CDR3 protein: CASTWDTQYF

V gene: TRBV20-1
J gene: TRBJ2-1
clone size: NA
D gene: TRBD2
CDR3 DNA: TGCAGTGCTAGAGATTTTCTAGCGGGAGCGCCAAGGGAGTTCTTC
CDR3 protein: CSARDFLAGAPREFF

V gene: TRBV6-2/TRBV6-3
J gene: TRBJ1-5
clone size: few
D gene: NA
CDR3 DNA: TGTGCCAGCAGCCCTCAAGGGGTCCAGCCCCAGCATTTT
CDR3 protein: CASSPQGVQPQHF

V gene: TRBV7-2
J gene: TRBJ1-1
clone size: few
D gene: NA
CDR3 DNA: TGTGCCAGCAGCCGAGGATACACTGAAGCTTTCTTT
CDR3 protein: CASSRGYTEAFF

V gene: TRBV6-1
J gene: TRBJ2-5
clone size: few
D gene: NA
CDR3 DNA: TGTGCCAGCAGAAACATTTATGGGGCTCAAGAGACCCAGTACTTC
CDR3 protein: CASRNIYGAQETQYF